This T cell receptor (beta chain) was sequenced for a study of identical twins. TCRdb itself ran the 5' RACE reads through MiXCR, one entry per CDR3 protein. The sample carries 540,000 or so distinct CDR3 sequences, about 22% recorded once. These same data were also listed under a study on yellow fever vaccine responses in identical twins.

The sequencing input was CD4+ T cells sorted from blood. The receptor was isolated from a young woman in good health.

CDR3 in DNA: TGCAGTGCTGGGGAGACCCAGTACTTC. This sequence encodes CSAGETQYF. The chain has TRBV20-1 and TRBJ2-5; no definite D call. V was cut by 5 bases and J by 5 bases, with 3 bases left in between. The CDR3 loop spans 9 amino acids. From germline, CDR1 is DFQATT and CDR2 SNEGSKA (reference sequence).